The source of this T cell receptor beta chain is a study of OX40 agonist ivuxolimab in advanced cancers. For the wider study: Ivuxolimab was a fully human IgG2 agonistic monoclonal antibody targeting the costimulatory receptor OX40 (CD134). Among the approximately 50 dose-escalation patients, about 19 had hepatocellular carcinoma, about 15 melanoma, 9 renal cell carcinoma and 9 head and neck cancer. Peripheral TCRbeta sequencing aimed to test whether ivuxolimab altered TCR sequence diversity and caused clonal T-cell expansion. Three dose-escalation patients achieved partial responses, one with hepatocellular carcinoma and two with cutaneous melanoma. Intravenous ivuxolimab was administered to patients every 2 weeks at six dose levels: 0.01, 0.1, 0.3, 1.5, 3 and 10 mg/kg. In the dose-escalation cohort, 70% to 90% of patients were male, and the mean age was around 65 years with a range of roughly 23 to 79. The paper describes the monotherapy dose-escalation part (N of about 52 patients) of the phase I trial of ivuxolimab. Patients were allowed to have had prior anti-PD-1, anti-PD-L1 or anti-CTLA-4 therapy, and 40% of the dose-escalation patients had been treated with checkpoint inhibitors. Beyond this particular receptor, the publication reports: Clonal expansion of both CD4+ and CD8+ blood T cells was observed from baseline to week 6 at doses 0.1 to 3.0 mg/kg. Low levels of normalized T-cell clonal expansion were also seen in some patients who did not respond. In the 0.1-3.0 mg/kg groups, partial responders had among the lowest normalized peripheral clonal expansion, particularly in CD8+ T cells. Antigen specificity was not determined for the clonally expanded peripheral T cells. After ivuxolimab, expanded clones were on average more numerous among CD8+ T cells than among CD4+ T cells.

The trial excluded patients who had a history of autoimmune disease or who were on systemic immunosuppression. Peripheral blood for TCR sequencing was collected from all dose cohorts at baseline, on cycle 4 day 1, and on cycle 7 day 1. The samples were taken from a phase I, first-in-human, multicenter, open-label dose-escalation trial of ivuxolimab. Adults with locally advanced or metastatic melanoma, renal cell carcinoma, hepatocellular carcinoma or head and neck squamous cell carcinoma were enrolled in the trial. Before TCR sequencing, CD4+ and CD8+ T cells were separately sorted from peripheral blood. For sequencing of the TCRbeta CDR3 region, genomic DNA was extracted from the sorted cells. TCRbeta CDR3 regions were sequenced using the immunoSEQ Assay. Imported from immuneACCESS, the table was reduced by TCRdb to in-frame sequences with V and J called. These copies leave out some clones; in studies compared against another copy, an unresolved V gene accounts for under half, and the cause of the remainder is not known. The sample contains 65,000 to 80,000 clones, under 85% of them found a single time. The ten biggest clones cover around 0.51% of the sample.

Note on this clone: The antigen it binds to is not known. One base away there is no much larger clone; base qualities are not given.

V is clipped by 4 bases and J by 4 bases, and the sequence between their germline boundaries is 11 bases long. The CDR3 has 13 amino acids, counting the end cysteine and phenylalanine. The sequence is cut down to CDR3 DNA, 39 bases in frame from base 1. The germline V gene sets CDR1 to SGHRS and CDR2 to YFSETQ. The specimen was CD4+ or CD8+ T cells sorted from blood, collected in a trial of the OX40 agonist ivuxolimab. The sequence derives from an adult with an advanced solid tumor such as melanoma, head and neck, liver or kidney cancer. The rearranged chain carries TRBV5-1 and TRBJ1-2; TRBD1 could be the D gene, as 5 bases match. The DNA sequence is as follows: TGCGCCAGCAGCCCCGACGGGGGCTATGGCTACACCTTC. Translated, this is CASSPDGGYGYTF. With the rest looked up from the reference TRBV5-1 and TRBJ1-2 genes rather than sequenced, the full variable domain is KAGVTQTPRYLIKTRGQQVTLSCSPISGHRSVSWYQQTPGQGLQFLFEYFSETQRNKGNFPGRFSGRQFSNSRSEMNVSTLELGDSALYLCASSPDGGYGYTFGSGTRLTVV.